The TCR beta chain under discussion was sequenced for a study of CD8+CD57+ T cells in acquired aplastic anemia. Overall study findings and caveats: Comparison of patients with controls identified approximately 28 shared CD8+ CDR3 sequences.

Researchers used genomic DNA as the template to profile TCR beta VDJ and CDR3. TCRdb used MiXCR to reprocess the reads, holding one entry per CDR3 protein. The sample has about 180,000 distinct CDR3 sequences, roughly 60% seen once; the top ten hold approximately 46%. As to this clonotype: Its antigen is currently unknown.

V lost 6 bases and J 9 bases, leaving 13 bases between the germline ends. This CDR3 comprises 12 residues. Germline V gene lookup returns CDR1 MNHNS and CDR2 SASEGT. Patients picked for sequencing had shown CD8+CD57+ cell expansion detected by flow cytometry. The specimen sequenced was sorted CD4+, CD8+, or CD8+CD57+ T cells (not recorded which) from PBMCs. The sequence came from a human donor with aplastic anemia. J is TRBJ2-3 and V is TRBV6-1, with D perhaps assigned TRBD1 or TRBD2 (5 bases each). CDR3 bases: TGTGCCAGCAGCGGGGCTAGGAGAACGCAGTATTTT. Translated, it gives CASSGARRTQYF.